This TCR beta chain came from a study of blood T cell repertoires in COVID-19. TCRdb keeps only in-frame clones here, not all; method: immunoSEQ multiplex PCR. The sample gives around 310,000 clones, under 90% of which show up once; over 8.5% is in the top ten. This study enrolled people aged roughly 18 to 89 from around 26 US geographic areas. Germline-derived CDR1 and CDR2 are LGHDT and YNNKEL (reference sequence). The V segment lost 1 base and the J segment 12 bases; nucleotides outside the gene matches: 1. This CDR3 is 12 amino acids long. The genes are TRBV3-1 (or the pseudogene TRBV3-2) and TRBJ2-1, with 9 bases identical to TRBD1. This clonotype was sampled from a woman between 25 and 40 years old who had recovered from COVID-19. The sample was PBMCs or T cells enriched from blood (not recorded which). The chain's CDR3 is CASSQGDRAQFF. CDR3 nucleotides: TGTGCCAGCAGCCAAGGGGACAGGGCGCAGTTCTTC.